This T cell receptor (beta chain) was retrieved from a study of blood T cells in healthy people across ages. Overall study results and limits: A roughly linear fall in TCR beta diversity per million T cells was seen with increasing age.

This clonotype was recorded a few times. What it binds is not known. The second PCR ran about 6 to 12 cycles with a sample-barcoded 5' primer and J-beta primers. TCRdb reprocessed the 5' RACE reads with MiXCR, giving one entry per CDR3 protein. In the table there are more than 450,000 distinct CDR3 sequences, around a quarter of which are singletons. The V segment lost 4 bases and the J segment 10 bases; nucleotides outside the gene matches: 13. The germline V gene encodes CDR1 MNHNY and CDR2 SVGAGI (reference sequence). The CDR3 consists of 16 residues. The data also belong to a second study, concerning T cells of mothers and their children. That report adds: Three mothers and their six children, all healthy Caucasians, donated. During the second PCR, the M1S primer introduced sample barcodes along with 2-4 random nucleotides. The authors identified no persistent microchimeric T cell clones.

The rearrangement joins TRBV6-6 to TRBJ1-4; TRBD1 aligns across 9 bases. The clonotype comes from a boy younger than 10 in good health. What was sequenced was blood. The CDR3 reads CASSSIGHSTGGKLFF. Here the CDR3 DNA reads TGTGCCAGCAGTTCCATCGGACACTCGACAGGGGGAAAACTGTTTTTT.